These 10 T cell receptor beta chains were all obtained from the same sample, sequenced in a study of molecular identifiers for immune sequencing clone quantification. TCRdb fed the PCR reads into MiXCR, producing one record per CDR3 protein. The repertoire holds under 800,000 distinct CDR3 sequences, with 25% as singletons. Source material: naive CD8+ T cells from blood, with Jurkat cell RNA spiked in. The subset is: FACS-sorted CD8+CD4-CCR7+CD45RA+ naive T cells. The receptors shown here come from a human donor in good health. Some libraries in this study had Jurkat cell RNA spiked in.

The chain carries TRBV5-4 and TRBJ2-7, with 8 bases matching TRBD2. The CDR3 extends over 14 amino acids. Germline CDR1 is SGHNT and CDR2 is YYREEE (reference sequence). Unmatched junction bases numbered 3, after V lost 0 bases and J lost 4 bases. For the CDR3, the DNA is TGTGCCAGCAGCTTGGAGCGGGAGAGATACGAGCAGTACTTC. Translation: CASSLERERYEQYF. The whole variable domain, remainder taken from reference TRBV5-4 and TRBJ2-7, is ETGVTQSPTHLIKTRGQQVTLRCSSQSGHNTVSWYQQALGQGPQFIFQYYREEENGRGNFPPRFSGLQFPNYSSELNVNALELDDSALYLCASSLERERYEQYFGPGTRLTVT.

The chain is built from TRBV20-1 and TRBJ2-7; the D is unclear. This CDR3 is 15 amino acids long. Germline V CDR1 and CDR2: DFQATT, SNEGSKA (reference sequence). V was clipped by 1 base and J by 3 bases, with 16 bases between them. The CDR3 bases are TGCAGTGCTAGAGGTAAAGGGAAATCCCTCTACGAGCAGTACTTC. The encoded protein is CSARGKGKSLYEQYF.

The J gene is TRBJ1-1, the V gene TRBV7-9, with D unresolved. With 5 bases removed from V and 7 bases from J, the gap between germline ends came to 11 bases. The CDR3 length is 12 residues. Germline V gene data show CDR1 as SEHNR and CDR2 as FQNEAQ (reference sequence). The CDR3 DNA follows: TGTGCCAGCAGCCAAATTTCCCTTGAAGCTTTCTTT. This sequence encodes CASSQISLEAFF.

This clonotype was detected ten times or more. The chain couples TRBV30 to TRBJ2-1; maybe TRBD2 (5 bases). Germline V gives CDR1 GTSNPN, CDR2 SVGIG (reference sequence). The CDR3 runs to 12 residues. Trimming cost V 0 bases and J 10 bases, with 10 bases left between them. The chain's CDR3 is CAWSVQGGEQFF. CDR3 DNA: TGTGCCTGGAGTGTACAAGGAGGCGAGCAGTTCTTC.

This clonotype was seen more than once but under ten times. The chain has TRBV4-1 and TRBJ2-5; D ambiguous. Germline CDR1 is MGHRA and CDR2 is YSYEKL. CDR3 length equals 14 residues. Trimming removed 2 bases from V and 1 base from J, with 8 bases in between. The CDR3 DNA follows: TGCGCCAGCAGCCAAACTGGGTTCCAAGAGACCCAGTACTTC. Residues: CASSQTGFQETQYF.

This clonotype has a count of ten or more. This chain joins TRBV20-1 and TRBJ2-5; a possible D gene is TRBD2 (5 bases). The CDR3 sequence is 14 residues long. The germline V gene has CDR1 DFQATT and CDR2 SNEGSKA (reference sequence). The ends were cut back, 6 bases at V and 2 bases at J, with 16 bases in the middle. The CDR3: CSATPRGSQETQYF. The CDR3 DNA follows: TGCAGTGCGACCCCCCGGGGAAGTCAAGAGACCCAGTACTTC.

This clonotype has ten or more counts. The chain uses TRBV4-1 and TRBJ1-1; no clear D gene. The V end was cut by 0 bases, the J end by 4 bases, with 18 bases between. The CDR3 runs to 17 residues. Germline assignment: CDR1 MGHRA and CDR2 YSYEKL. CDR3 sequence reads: CASSQDGSAIGATEAFF. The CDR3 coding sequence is TGCGCCAGCAGCCAAGACGGTTCGGCTATAGGAGCCACTGAAGCTTTCTTT.

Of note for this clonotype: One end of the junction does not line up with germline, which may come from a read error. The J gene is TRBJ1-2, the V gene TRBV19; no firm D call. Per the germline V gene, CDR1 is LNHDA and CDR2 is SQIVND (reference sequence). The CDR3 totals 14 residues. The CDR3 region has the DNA TGTGCCAGTAGTATCGGGGAGGCCTCCTATGGCTACTCCTTC. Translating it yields CASSIGEASYGYSF.

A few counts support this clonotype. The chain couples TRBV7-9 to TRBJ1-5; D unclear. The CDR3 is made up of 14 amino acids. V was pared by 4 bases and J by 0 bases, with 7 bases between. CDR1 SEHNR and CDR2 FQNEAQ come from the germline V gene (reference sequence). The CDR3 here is CASSSPSSNQPQHF. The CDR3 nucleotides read TGTGCCAGCAGCTCACCGTCTAGCAATCAGCCCCAGCATTTT.

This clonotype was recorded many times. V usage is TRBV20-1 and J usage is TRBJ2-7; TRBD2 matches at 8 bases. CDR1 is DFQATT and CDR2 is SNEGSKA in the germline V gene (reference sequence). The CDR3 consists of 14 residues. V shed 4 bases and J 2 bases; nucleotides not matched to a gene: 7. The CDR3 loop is CSATPYSGAYEQYF. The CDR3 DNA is TGCAGTGCTACCCCCTATAGCGGGGCCTACGAGCAGTACTTC.